One and the same sample provided the 4 T cell receptor beta chains below, sequenced in a study of spatial heterogeneity in lung cancer. MiXCR, run by TCRdb on the 5' RACE reads, gives a single entry per CDR3 protein. The sample lists 9,200 or so distinct CDR3 sequences, 5% occurring once. Overall study findings and caveats: Tumors with more nonsynonymous mutations had more expanded intratumoral alpha and beta TCRs.

These receptors' antigens are unknown. Noted time point: sample taken at primary tumor resection. This material consisted of lung tumor tissue, taken at surgery. The receptors originated from a female donor with early-stage non-small cell lung cancer.

This clonotype appeared many times. The J gene is TRBJ1-1, the V gene TRBV6-1, with D tentatively TRBD1 (5 bases). The CDR3 is 14 residues long. Germline V gene data show CDR1 as MNHNS and CDR2 as SASEGT. Trimming stripped 2 bases from V and 0 bases from J, with 7 bases between. The CDR3 spells CASSERGLNTEAFF. In nucleotides, the CDR3 is TGTGCCAGCAGTGAACGGGGCTTGAACACTGAAGCTTTCTTT.

This clonotype was recorded a few times. This sequence joins TRBV5-1 and TRBJ2-2, with D perhaps assigned TRBD1 or TRBD2 (5 bases each). With 4 bases removed from V and 0 bases from J, the gap between germline ends came to 7 bases. Looked up from germline, CDR1 is SGHRS and CDR2 is YFSETQ. The CDR3 spans 14 residues. As DNA, the CDR3 is TGCGCCAGCAGCCGGGACCCGAACACCGGGGAGCTGTTTTTT. This codes for CASSRDPNTGELFF.

By its share, this clonotype is medium-sized. The chain is built from TRBV6-1 and TRBJ2-6, with D unresolved. The CDR3 sequence is 15 residues long. The V end lost 1 base, the J end lost 3 bases, and 7 bases lay between the germline ends. Germline V gene data show CDR1 as MNHNS and CDR2 as SASEGT. The CDR3 spells CASSEGVLGANVLTF. In nucleotides, the CDR3 is TGTGCCAGCAGTGAAGGGGTTCTTGGGGCCAACGTCCTGACTTTC.

The table lists this clonotype with many counts. V is TRBV7-9 and J is TRBJ2-1; the D gene is possibly TRBD2 (6 bases). This CDR3 spans 14 amino acids. Germline V gene lookup returns CDR1 SEHNR and CDR2 FQNEAQ (reference sequence). V shed 2 bases and J shed 6 bases, with 11 bases lying between them. CDR3 nucleotides: TGTGCCAGCAGCTTACGGCGGGGACGCAATGAGCAGTTCTTC. Residues: CASSLRRGRNEQFF. Supplemented by reference TRBV7-9 and TRBJ2-1, the full variable domain reads DTGVSQNPRHKITKRGQNVTFRCDPISEHNRLYWYRQTLGQGPEFLTYFQNEAQLEKSRLLSDRFSAERPKGSFSTLEIQRTEQGDSAMYLCASSLRRGRNEQFFGPGTRLTVL.